This is a list of T cell receptor beta chains from one sample in a study of cytomegalovirus exposure and HLA in healthy donors. The repertoire was sequenced with immunoSEQ multiplex PCR; TCRdb's copy has only in-frame clones and lacks some. This sample yields tens of thousands of clones, of which around 69% are seen a single time; 8% to 9% belongs to the top ten. Sequencing was performed on PBMCs. These receptor sequences come from a woman aged 25 to 39 in good health and CMV-seropositive. The conserved cysteine and the conserved F or W are not part of the CDR3 here. Clone size is stated in some rows and not others, as once, few, many or a class when expanded.

clone size: .
J gene: TRBJ1-1
V gene: TRBV28
CDR3 protein: ARTMAFGRANTEAF

clone size: .
J gene: TRBJ1-3
V gene: TRBV9
CDR3 protein: ASSEGPETGNTIY

clone size: .
J gene: TRBJ1-3
V gene: TRBV6-5
CDR3 protein: ASSLDGGAGNTIY

clone size: .
J gene: TRBJ2-1
V gene: TRBV7-3
CDR3 protein: ASSTRGQGEYNEQF

clone size: .
J gene: TRBJ2-3
V gene: TRBV19
CDR3 protein: ASRLADTQY

clone size: .
J gene: TRBJ2-7
V gene: TRBV27
CDR3 protein: ASSYRPGLYEQY

clone size: .
J gene: TRBJ2-2
V gene: TRBV28
CDR3 protein: ASSFLRGTTGELF

clone size: .
J gene: TRBJ2-3
V gene: TRBV27
CDR3 protein: ASSRRQGTDTQY

clone size: .
J gene: TRBJ2-1
V gene: TRBV6-1
CDR3 protein: ASSEATGGYNEQF

clone size: .
J gene: TRBJ2-2
V gene: TRBV9
CDR3 protein: ASSVGQSTGELF

clone size: .
J gene: TRBJ2-1
V gene: TRBV2
CDR3 protein: ASSERGHNEQF

clone size: .
J gene: TRBJ2-2
V gene: TRBV19
CDR3 protein: ASSIGFVSGELF

clone size: once
J gene: TRBJ1-2
V gene: TRBV5-1
CDR3 protein: ASSPWTGGPGGYT

clone size: .
J gene: TRBJ2-7
V gene: TRBV2
CDR3 protein: ASISVPLRLYEQY

clone size: few
J gene: TRBJ1-1
V gene: TRBV7-9
CDR3 protein: ASSLRGGTEDATEAF

clone size: .
J gene: TRBJ2-3
V gene: TRBV5-4
CDR3 protein: ASSYLGGGPTDTQY

clone size: few
J gene: TRBJ1-2
V gene: TRBV28
CDR3 protein: ASSLIGTGGGNYGYT

clone size: .
J gene: TRBJ2-2
V gene: TRBV7-3
CDR3 protein: ASSLSAGLNTGELF